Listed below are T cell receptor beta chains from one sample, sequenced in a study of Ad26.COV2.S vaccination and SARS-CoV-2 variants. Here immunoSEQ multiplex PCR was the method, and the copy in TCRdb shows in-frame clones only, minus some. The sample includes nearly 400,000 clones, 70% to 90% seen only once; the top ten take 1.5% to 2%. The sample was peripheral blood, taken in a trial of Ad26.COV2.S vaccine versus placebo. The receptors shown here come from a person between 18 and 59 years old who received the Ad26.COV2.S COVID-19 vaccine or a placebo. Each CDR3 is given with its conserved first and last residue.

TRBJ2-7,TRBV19,CASSEAGGYEQYF
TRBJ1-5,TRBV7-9,CASSLRGDSNQPQHF
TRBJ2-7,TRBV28,CASSSGQGLDEQYF
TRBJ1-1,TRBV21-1,CASSSIMNTEAFF
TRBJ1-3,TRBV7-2,CASSPELGSGNTIYF
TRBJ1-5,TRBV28,CASSFPTGLNQPQHF
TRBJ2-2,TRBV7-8,CASSLRGAGSNTGELFF
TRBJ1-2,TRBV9,CASSVGRQSPIYGYTF
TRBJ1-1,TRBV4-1,CASSQETVGRRTEAFF
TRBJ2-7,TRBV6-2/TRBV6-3,CASSYELYLPSEQYF
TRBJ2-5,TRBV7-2,CASSFPDSRSGVLRETQYF
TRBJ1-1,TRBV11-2,CASSLDPWKEAFF
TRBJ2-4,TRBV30,CAWSVVSAGGSAKNIQYF
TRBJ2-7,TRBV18,CASSAFILSRDSSYEQYF
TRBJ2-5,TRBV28,CASSSARREGPQETQYF